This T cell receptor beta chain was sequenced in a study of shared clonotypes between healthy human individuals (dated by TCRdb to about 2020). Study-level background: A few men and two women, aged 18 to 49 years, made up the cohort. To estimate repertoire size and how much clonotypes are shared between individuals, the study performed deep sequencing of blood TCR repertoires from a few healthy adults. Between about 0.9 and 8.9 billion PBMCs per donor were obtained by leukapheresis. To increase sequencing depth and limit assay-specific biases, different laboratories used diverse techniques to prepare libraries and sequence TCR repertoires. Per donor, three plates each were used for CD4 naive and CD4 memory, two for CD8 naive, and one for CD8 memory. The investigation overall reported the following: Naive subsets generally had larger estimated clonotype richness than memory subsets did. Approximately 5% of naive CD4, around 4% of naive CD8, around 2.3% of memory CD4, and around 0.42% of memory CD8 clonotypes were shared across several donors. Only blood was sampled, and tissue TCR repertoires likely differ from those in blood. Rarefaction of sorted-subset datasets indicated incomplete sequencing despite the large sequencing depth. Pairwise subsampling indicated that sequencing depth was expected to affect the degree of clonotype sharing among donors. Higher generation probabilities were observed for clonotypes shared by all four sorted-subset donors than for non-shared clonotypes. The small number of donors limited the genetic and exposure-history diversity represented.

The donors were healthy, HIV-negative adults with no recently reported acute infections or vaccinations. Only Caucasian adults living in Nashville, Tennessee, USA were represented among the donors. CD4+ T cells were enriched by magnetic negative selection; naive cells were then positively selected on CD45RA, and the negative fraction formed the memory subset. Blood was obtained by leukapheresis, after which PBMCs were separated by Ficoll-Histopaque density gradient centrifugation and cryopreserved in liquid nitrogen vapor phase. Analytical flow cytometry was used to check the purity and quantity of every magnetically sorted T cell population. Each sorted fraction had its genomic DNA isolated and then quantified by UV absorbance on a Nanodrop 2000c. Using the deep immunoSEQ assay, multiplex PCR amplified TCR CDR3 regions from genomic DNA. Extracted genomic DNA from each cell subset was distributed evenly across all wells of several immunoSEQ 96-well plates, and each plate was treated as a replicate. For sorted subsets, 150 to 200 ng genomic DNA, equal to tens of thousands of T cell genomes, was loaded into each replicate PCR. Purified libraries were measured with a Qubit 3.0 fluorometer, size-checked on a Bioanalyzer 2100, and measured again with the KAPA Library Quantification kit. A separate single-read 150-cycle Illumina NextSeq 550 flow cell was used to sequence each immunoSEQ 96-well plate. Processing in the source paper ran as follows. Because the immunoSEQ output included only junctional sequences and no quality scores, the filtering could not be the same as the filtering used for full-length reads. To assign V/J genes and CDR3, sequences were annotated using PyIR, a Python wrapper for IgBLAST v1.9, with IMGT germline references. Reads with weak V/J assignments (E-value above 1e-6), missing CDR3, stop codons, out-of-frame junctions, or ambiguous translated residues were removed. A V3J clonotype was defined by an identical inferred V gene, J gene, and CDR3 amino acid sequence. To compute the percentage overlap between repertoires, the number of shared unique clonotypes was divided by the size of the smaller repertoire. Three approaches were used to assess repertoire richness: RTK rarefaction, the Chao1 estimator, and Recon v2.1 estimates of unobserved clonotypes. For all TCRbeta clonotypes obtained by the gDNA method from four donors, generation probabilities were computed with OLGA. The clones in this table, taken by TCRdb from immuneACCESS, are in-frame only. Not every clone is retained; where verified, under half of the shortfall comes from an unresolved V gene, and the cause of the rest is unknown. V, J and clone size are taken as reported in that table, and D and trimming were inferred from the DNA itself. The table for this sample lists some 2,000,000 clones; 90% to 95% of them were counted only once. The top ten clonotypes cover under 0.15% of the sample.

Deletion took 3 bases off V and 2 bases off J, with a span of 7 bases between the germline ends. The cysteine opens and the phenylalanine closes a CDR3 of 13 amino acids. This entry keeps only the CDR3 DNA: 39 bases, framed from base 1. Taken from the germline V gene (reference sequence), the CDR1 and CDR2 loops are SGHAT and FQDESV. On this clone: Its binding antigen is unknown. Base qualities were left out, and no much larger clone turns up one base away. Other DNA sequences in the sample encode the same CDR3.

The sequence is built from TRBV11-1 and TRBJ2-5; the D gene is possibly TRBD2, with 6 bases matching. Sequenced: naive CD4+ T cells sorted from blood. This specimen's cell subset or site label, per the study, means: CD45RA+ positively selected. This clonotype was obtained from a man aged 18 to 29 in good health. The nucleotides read TGTGCCAGCAGCTTCGGACTACAAGAGACCCAGTACTTC. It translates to CASSFGLQETQYF. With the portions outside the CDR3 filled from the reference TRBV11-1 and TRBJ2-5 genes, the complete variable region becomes EAEVAQSPRYKITEKSQAVAFWCDPISGHATLYWYRQILGQGPELLVQFQDESVVDDSQLPKDRFSAERLKGVDSTLKIQPAELGDSAMYLCASSFGLQETQYFGPGTRLLVL.